This entry lists 27 T cell receptor beta chains sequenced from one sample in a study of early T cells in non-severe SARS-CoV-2 infection. TCRdb fed the 5' RACE reads into MiXCR, producing one record per CDR3 protein. The data contain approximately 65,000 distinct CDR3 sequences, around 9.9% of them seen just once; the ten biggest clones take up around 6.6%. The sample consisted of whole blood. These receptors originate from an adult who was a healthcare worker with PCR-confirmed SARS-CoV-2 infection or an uninfected control (not recorded which).

This sequence joins TRBV2 and TRBJ1-1; D is undetermined. There are 13 residues in the CDR3. The germline V and J ends were trimmed by 8 bases and 0 bases, with 10 bases remaining between them. The germline V gene has CDR1 SNHLY and CDR2 FYNNEI. The CDR3: CASGAQMNTEAFF. CDR3 DNA: TGTGCCAGCGGAGCACAGATGAACACTGAAGCTTTCTTT.

Many counts were recorded for this clonotype. The chain recombines TRBV6-6 with TRBJ2-1, with D hard to call. Deletions cut 7 bases from V and 6 bases from J, with 4 bases between. CDR3 length equals 10 residues. Germline assignment: CDR1 MNHNY and CDR2 SVGAGI (reference sequence). The CDR3 DNA is TGTGCCAGCATGGGCAATGAGCAGTTCTTC. It is translated as CASMGNEQFF.

This chain links TRBV6-6 with TRBJ2-7; no firm D call. Germline loops: CDR1 MNHNY, CDR2 SVGAGI (reference sequence). This CDR3 is built from 14 residues. V lost 7 bases to trimming and J lost 2 bases, with 15 bases between them. CDR3 residues: CASIKTSPPYEQYF. DNA of the CDR3: TGTGCCAGCATTAAGACCAGCCCCCCCTACGAGCAGTACTTC.

The chain uses TRBV11-2 and TRBJ2-1, with D perhaps TRBD2 (6 bases). The V end was cut by 2 bases, the J end by 0 bases, with 11 bases between. This CDR3 is built from 16 residues. Per the germline V gene, CDR1 is SGHAT and CDR2 is FQNNGV. CDR3 coding DNA: TGTGCCAGCAGCTTATACGGACTAAGCTCCTACAATGAGCAGTTCTTC. Protein product: CASSLYGLSSYNEQFF.

This clonotype was observed at least ten times. Here the CDR3 DNA reads TGTGCCAGCAGTTTATGGGGGACTAGGGGTAATGAGCAGTTCTTC. It yields the protein CASSLWGTRGNEQFF. V and J are TRBV28 and TRBJ2-1, with 8 bases identical to TRBD2. The CDR3 is 15 amino acids. V lost 0 bases, J lost 7 bases, and 5 bases stayed unmatched. CDR1 MDHEN and CDR2 SYDVKM come from the germline V gene.

The DNA of the CDR3 is TGCGCCAGCAGCCAACAGTATATCTGGAACACCATATATTTT. Protein: CASSQQYIWNTIYF. The chain couples TRBV4-1 to TRBJ1-3; the D is unclear. This CDR3 region has 14 residues. V lost 2 bases and J lost 7, with 12 bases in between. Germline V lookup: CDR1 MGHRA, CDR2 YSYEKL.

Only a few counts were recorded for this clonotype. The chain is built from TRBV12-3 or TRBV12-4 and TRBJ2-1, with 8 nucleotides matching TRBD2. The ends lost 6 bases at V and 0 bases at J; junction bases unmatched: 4. This CDR3 has 15 residues. In DNA form, the CDR3 reads TGTGCCAGCAGCCGGGGGGGAAGCTCCTACAATGAGCAGTTCTTC. Protein: CASSRGGSSYNEQFF.

The chain combines TRBV4-1 with TRBJ2-1, with TRBD1 as a possible D gene (6 bases). With 5 bases removed from V and 5 bases from J, the gap between germline ends came to 13 bases. The germline V gene encodes CDR1 MGHRA and CDR2 YSYEKL. This CDR3 is built from 14 residues. The CDR3 sequence: CASSLRDTHNEQFF. The CDR3 nucleotides read TGCGCCAGCAGCTTACGGGACACACACAATGAGCAGTTCTTC.

This clonotype was counted at least ten times. CDR3 loop: CASSYLSGGTTRNQPQHF. The CDR3 nucleotides read TGTGCCAGCAGCTACCTGAGTGGCGGGACAACCCGCAATCAGCCCCAGCATTTT. V is TRBV6-2 or TRBV6-3 and J is TRBJ1-5, with D possibly matching TRBD1 (6 bases). CDR3 length: 18 residues. V was clipped by 6 bases and J by 2 bases, with 23 bases between them. Germline assignment: CDR1 MNHEY and CDR2 SVGEGT.

This clonotype appeared a few times. V is TRBV2 and J is TRBJ2-1; D gene uncertain. The V end was cut by 0 bases, the J end by 0 bases, with 12 bases between. CDR3 length: 17 amino acids. CDR1 and CDR2 from the germline V gene are SNHLY and FYNNEI. CDR3 sequence reads: CASSEARARISYNEQFF. CDR3 sequence (DNA): TGTGCCAGCAGTGAAGCGCGTGCACGAATCTCCTACAATGAGCAGTTCTTC.

This clonotype was observed at least ten times. The V call is TRBV11-2, the J call TRBJ2-1, with D possibly being TRBD2 (7 bases). Germline V gene data show CDR1 as SGHAT and CDR2 as FQNNGV. The V end lost 3 bases, the J end lost 6 bases, and 15 bases lay between the germline ends. The CDR3 spans 15 residues. CDR3 region: CASSLWEGDGNEQFF. The CDR3 DNA sequence: TGTGCCAGCAGCTTGTGGGAGGGGGACGGCAATGAGCAGTTCTTC.

In this sample, this clonotype turned up a few times. The chain has TRBV19 and TRBJ1-5; D gene unclear. Trimming removed 7 bases at V and 0 bases at J, with 16 bases between. The CDR3 is 16 residues long. Germline CDR1 LNHDA, CDR2 SQIVND (reference sequence). CDR3 region: CASIFTGEYSNQPQHF. The CDR3 DNA reads TGTGCCAGTATCTTCACGGGAGAGTATAGCAATCAGCCCCAGCATTTT.

The genes are TRBV28 and TRBJ2-3; D ambiguous. The V gene lost 1 base and the J gene lost 2 bases, with 10 bases spanning the gap. Germline CDR1 is MDHEN and CDR2 is SYDVKM. The CDR3 runs to 15 residues. The DNA of the CDR3 is TGTGCCAGCAGTTTATTTAGCCAGCCCACAGATACGCAGTATTTT. This codes for CASSLFSQPTDTQYF.

This clonotype appeared a few times. The rearrangement links TRBV9 to TRBJ2-6; D is ambiguous. V shed 3 bases and J shed 13 bases, with 20 bases lying between them. Germline V gene data show CDR1 as SGDLS and CDR2 as YYNGEE. The CDR3 has 15 residues. The DNA for the CDR3 is TGTGCCAGCAGCGGGTCACTCCGGACGGGTTGGGTCCTGACTTTC. Its translation is CASSGSLRTGWVLTF.

This clonotype appeared many times. V and J are TRBV5-4 and TRBJ2-5, with D unclear. Per the germline V gene, CDR1 is SGHNT and CDR2 is YYREEE (reference sequence). V was clipped by 4 bases and J by 3 bases, with 10 bases between them. The CDR3 extends over 13 amino acids. The CDR3 spells CASSRSPEETQYF. CDR3 DNA: TGTGCCAGCAGCCGGTCGCCAGAAGAGACCCAGTACTTC.

This clonotype was counted many times. The CDR3 protein is CSASPTSGNTDTQYF. Written as DNA, the CDR3 is TGCAGTGCTAGTCCCACTAGCGGGAACACAGATACGCAGTATTTT. This chain uses TRBV20-1 with TRBJ2-3; TRBD2 matches 10 bases. The CDR3 has 15 amino acids. Germline CDR1 reads DFQATT; CDR2 reads SNEGSKA (reference sequence). V trimming: 3 bases; J trimming: 2 bases; junction bases outside the gene matches: 5.

This clonotype was counted a few times. The chain recombines TRBV6-5 with TRBJ2-5; 7 bases are shared with TRBD1. Per germline, CDR1 MNHEY and CDR2 SVGAGI. This CDR3 has 14 amino acids. With V trimmed by 2 bases and J by 5 bases, 5 bases remained unmatched. The CDR3 DNA is TGTGCCAGCAGTTACAGGGGGCGCGAGGAGACCCAGTACTTC. Encoded protein: CASSYRGREETQYF.

This clonotype was seen at least ten times. The chain uses TRBV20-1 and TRBJ2-1; D gene ambiguous. The CDR3 length is 12 residues. Germline V lookup: CDR1 DFQATT, CDR2 SNEGSKA (reference sequence). V was cut by 2 bases and J by 10 bases, with 12 bases left in between. The CDR3 DNA reads as TGCAGTGCTAGACCCAACTATCACGAGCAGTTCTTC. It is translated as CSARPNYHEQFF.

This clonotype was picked up a small number of times. The rearrangement links TRBV20-1 to TRBJ1-5, with 9 nucleotides matching TRBD1. The CDR3 covers 14 residues. V dropped 6 bases and J dropped 4; count of bases not matched to a gene: 7. Germline V gene sequence: CDR1 DFQATT, CDR2 SNEGSKA (reference sequence). This chain's CDR3 is CSAARQGGNQPQHF. CDR3 bases: TGCAGTGCCGCCCGACAGGGGGGGAATCAGCCCCAGCATTTT.

This clonotype turned up a few times. The J gene is TRBJ2-7, the V gene TRBV7-9, with 7 bases lining up with TRBD2. This CDR3 has 15 amino acids. Germline values: CDR1 SEHNR, CDR2 FQNEAQ (reference sequence). V trimming: 5 bases; J trimming: 2 bases; junction bases outside the gene matches: 9. The chain's CDR3 is CASSHHREAAYEQYF. The CDR3 DNA is TGTGCCAGCAGCCACCACCGGGAGGCGGCCTACGAGCAGTACTTC. Complete variable domain (other parts from reference TRBV7-9 and TRBJ2-7): DTGVSQNPRHKITKRGQNVTFRCDPISEHNRLYWYRQTLGQGPEFLTYFQNEAQLEKSRLLSDRFSAERPKGSFSTLEIQRTEQGDSAMYLCASSHHREAAYEQYFGPGTRLTVT.

This clonotype was seen many times. The chain links TRBV7-8 to TRBJ2-1; D ambiguous. The CDR3 sequence is 16 residues long. Trimming stripped 4 bases from V and 0 bases from J, with 13 bases between. Looked up from germline, CDR1 is SGHVS and CDR2 is FQNEAQ. The CDR3 region is CASSYGVLSSYNEQFF. In nucleotides, the CDR3 is TGTGCCAGCAGCTATGGGGTACTGTCCTCCTACAATGAGCAGTTCTTC.

This clonotype was seen only a few times. The CDR3 sequence: CASSPNSYEQYF. The CDR3 nucleotides read TGTGCCAGCAGCCCCAACTCCTACGAGCAGTACTTC. J is TRBJ2-7 and V is TRBV7-9; D is unresolved. V lost 5 bases and J lost 0, with 5 bases in between. This CDR3 comprises 12 residues. CDR1 is SEHNR, CDR2 FQNEAQ, per germline (reference sequence). Full variable domain (outside the CDR3, taken from reference TRBV7-9 and TRBJ2-7): DTGVSQNPRHKITKRGQNVTFRCDPISEHNRLYWYRQTLGQGPEFLTYFQNEAQLEKSRLLSDRFSAERPKGSFSTLEIQRTEQGDSAMYLCASSPNSYEQYFGPGTRLTVT.

V and J are TRBV19 and TRBJ2-3; D may match TRBD1 or TRBD2 (6 bases each). Trimming cost V 4 bases and J 3 bases, with 14 bases left between them. This CDR3 has 15 amino acids. Germline loops: CDR1 LNHDA, CDR2 SQIVND (reference sequence). CDR3 in amino acids: CASSSLGGSTDTQYF. For the CDR3, the DNA is TGTGCCAGTAGTAGCCTGGGGGGCTCGACAGATACGCAGTATTTT.

A few counts support this clonotype. This rearrangement joins TRBV7-9 to TRBJ1-2; D unresolved. The CDR3 extends over 13 amino acids. Per germline, CDR1 SEHNR and CDR2 FQNEAQ (reference sequence). V lost 1 base to trimming and J lost 6 bases, with 9 bases between them. CDR3 in amino acids: CASSLGNRDGYTF. For the CDR3, the DNA is TGTGCCAGCAGCTTAGGGAATAGAGATGGCTACACCTTC.

V usage is TRBV12-3 or TRBV12-4 and J usage is TRBJ1-5, with D possibly TRBD1 on 5 matching bases. The CDR3 has 13 residues. Deletions cut 3 bases from V and 6 bases from J, with 9 bases between. The DNA for the CDR3 is TGTGCCAGCAGTTTGGGGGAGAGTCAGCCCCAGCATTTT. This encodes CASSLGESQPQHF.

The V call is TRBV2, the J call TRBJ2-7; D may correspond to TRBD1 or TRBD2 (6 bases each). Germline loops: CDR1 SNHLY, CDR2 FYNNEI. V lost 2 bases and J lost 6, with 20 bases in between. This CDR3 is 16 amino acids long. The CDR3 DNA reads TGTGCCAGCAGTGAATCCCCTCGGTCGGGGGCAGGCGAGCAGTACTTC. It codes for CASSESPRSGAGEQYF.

This clonotype was seen a few times. The CDR3 sequence is CASSQPDLEQFF. The CDR3 DNA reads TGCGCCAGCAGTCAACCAGACCTTGAGCAGTTCTTC. J is TRBJ2-1 and V is TRBV23-1; D uncertain. Being an ORF, TRBV23-1 has a function that is uncertain. V lost 2 bases and J lost 9, with 8 bases in between. The CDR3 runs to 12 residues.